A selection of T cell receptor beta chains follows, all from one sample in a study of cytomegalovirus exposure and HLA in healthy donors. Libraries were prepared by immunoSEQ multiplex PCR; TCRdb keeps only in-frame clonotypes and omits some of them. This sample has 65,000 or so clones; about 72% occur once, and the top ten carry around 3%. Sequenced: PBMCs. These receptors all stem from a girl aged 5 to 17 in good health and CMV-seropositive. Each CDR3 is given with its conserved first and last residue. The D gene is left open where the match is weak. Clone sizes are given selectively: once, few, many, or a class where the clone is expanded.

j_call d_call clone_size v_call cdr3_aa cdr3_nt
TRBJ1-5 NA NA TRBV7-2 CASSLRGHDNQPQHF TGTGCCAGCAGCTTAAGGGGACACGACAATCAGCCCCAGCATTTT
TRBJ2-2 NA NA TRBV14 CASSRGPPGGELFF TGTGCCAGCAGCCGAGGTCCCCCCGGCGGGGAGCTGTTTTTT
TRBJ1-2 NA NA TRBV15 CATGPPGRSSYGYTF TGTGCCACCGGCCCCCCTGGGAGGTCCTCCTATGGCTACACCTTC
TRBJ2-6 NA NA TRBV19 CASSIETGSGANVLTF TGTGCCAGTAGTATAGAGACAGGTTCTGGGGCCAACGTCCTGACTTTC
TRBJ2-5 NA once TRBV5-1 CASSFDQETQYF TGCGCCAGCAGCTTCGACCAAGAGACCCAGTACTTC
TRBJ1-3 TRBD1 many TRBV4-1 CASSQGQGGGNTIYF TGCGCCAGCAGCCAGGGACAGGGGGGAGGAAACACCATATATTTT
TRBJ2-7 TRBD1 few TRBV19 CASSNRGYEQYF TGTGCCAGTAGTAACAGGGGGTACGAGCAGTACTTC
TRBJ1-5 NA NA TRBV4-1 CASSQVLGNQPQHF TGCGCCAGCAGCCAAGTACTGGGCAATCAGCCCCAGCATTTT
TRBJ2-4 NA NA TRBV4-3 CASSQEVGGGDIQYF TGCGCCAGCAGCCAAGAAGTAGGGGGTGGGGACATTCAGTACTTC
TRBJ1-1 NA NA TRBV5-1 CASSLSGLNTEAFF TGCGCCAGCAGCTTGTCCGGGTTGAACACTGAAGCTTTCTTT
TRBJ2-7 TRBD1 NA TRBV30 CAWSLGQGNNEQYF TGTGCCTGGTCCCTCGGACAGGGGAACAACGAGCAGTACTTC
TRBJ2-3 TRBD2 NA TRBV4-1 CASSQGGAGGPADTQYF TGCGCCAGCAGCCAAGGAGGAGCGGGGGGCCCAGCAGATACGCAGTATTTT
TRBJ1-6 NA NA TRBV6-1 CASRPGSSDSPLHF TGTGCCAGCAGACCAGGGTCTAGTGATTCACCCCTCCACTTT
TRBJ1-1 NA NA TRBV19 CASSMGVDTEAFF TGTGCCAGTAGTATGGGCGTTGACACTGAAGCTTTCTTT
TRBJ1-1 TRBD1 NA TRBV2 CASSLQGLNTEAFF TGTGCCAGCAGTTTACAGGGGCTGAACACTGAAGCTTTCTTT
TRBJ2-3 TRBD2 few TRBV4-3 CASSQDLGASGGISTDTQYF TGCGCCAGCAGCCAAGATCTTGGGGCTAGCGGGGGGATTAGCACAGATACGCAGTATTTT
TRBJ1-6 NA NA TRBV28 CASSLTPAYNSPLHF TGTGCCAGCAGTTTAACCCCAGCGTATAATTCACCCCTCCACTTT
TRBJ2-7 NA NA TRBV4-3 CASSQEGGVGNEQYF TGCGCCAGCAGCCAAGAAGGAGGGGTTGGCAACGAGCAGTACTTC
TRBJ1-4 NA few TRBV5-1 CASTQGAINEKLFF TGCGCCAGCACCCAGGGTGCCATAAATGAAAAACTGTTTTTT
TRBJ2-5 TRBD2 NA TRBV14 CASSGTFGTQYF TGTGCCAGTAGCGGGACTTTTGGGACCCAGTACTTC
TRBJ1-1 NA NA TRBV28 CASSFQGMNTEAFF TGTGCCAGCAGTTTCCAGGGTATGAACACTGAAGCTTTCTTT
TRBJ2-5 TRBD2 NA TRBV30 CAWSVSGGVAIKYF TGTGCCTGGAGTGTCTCCGGGGGGGTGGCCATTAAGTACTTC
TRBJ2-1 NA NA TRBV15 CATWEIGRGRNEQFF TGTGCCACCTGGGAAATCGGGCGGGGCCGCAATGAGCAGTTCTTC
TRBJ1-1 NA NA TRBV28 CASSPPSGYSTEAFF TGTGCCAGCAGTCCCCCTTCCGGGTATAGCACTGAAGCTTTCTTT
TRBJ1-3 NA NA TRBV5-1 CASSWGGTSPQNTIYF TGCGCCAGCAGCTGGGGGGGGACTTCCCCCCAAAACACCATATATTTT
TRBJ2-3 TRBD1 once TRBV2 CASTKRDRGTDTQYF TGTGCCAGCACCAAGAGGGACAGGGGAACAGATACGCAGTATTTT
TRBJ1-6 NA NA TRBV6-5 CASSYTAGGGNSPLHF TGTGCCAGCAGTTACACGGCTGGGGGAGGAAATTCACCCCTCCACTTT
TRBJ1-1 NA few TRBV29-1 CSSQANTEAFF TGCAGTTCCCAAGCGAACACTGAAGCTTTCTTT
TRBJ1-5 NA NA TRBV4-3 CASSQDFVQVNQPQHF TGCGCCAGCAGCCAAGATTTTGTCCAGGTCAATCAGCCCCAGCATTTT
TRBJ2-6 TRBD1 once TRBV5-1 CASSHGTGSSGANVLTF TGCGCCAGCAGCCACGGGACAGGATCCTCTGGGGCCAACGTCCTGACTTTC
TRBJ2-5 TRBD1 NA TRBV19 CASSKGQLRWTQYF TGTGCCAGTAGTAAGGGACAGCTACGATGGACCCAGTACTTC
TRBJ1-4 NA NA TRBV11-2 CASSLAGRGLELFF TGTGCCAGCAGCTTAGCGGGCAGGGGTTTGGAACTGTTTTTT
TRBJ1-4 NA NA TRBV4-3 CASSCHAEFF TGCGCCAGCAGCTGCCATGCGGAGTTTTTT
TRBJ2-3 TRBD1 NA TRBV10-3 CAISVIRGQTTDTQYF TGTGCCATCAGTGTGATCCGGGGACAGACCACAGATACGCAGTATTTT
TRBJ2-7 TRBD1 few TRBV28 CASSEGTEHSYEQYF TGTGCCAGCAGCGAAGGGACAGAACACTCCTACGAGCAGTACTTC
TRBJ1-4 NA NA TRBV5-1 CASSRGLGTNEKLFF TGCGCCAGCAGCCGCGGACTGGGAACTAATGAAAAACTGTTTTTT